The 6 T cell receptor beta chains given below trace back to one sample, sequenced in a study of blood T cell repertoires in COVID-19 (TCRdb year 2020). Library creation used the immunoSEQ multiplex PCR assay. As stored in TCRdb, this immuneACCESS dataset retains in-frame rearrangements with V and J assigned. A fraction of the clones does not appear; measured against another copy, unresolved V genes explain less than half of the discrepancy, and the remainder lacks a known reason. Within this sample are around 50,000 clones, with 60% to 80% of them counted one time only. The ten largest account for approximately 5% of the sample. Sequences were obtained from PBMCs or T cells enriched from blood (not recorded which). The receptor set was obtained from a woman between 45 and 60 years old with acute COVID-19.

This chain joins TRBV19 and TRBJ1-5; 9 positions match TRBD1. From germline, CDR1 is LNHDA and CDR2 SQIVND (reference sequence). The CDR3 runs 14 residues. The J segment lost 1 base and the V segment lost 6 bases, leaving 1 base of the junction unmatched. The CDR3, as DNA: TGTGCCAGTAGACAGGGGGCAAGCAATCAGCCCCAGCATTTT. Translation gives CASRQGASNQPQHF.

This rearrangement joins TRBV5-8 to TRBJ2-3; TRBD2 aligns across 9 bases. From germline, CDR1 is SGHTS and CDR2 YDEGEE. This CDR3 contains 16 residues. The trim removed 4 bases at V and 5 bases at J, leaving 11 bases unmatched. In DNA form, the CDR3 reads TGTGCCAGCAGCCTAAGGACCAGCGGGGGGCGAGATACGCAGTATTTT. Amino acid sequence: CASSLRTSGGRDTQYF.

This clone occurred once. The chain carries TRBV3-1 (or the pseudogene TRBV3-2) and TRBJ2-7; 9 nucleotides agree with TRBD1. The ends lost 1 base at V and 1 base at J; junction bases unmatched: 2. The CDR3 covers 15 residues. CDR1 and CDR2 from the germline V gene are LGHDT and YNNKEL (reference sequence). The CDR3 region has the DNA TGTGCCAGCAGCCAAGTTGACAGGGGGTCCTACGAGCAGTACTTC. This codes for CASSQVDRGSYEQYF.

The chain uses TRBV4-1 and TRBJ2-7, with D possibly matching TRBD1 (5 bases). The ends were cut back, 1 base at V and 2 bases at J, with 12 bases in the middle. The CDR3 is 15 amino acids. The germline gives CDR1 MGHRA, CDR2 YSYEKL. The CDR3 nucleotides read TGCGCCAGCAGCCAAGGAATCCAGGGCCCCTACGAGCAGTACTTC. Protein sequence: CASSQGIQGPYEQYF.

This clone was counted a few times. The chain couples TRBV5-4 to TRBJ1-1; 8 nucleotides match TRBD1. J gave up 6 bases and V 0 bases, and 7 bases lay outside the gene matches. The CDR3 is 15 amino acids. Germline V gene data show CDR1 as SGHNT and CDR2 as YYREEE (reference sequence). As DNA, the CDR3 is TGTGCCAGCAGCTTGGACCGACAGGGGACCGCTGAAGCTTTCTTT. This gives the protein CASSLDRQGTAEAFF.

The chain links TRBV14 to TRBJ2-3; TRBD1 might be the D (5 bases). V lost 5 bases to trimming and J lost 0 bases, with 21 bases between them. There are 18 residues in the CDR3. The germline gives CDR1 SGHDN, CDR2 FVKESK. DNA of the CDR3: TGTGCCAGCAGCAATAAGCATTTGGGCAGGGTGAGCACAGATACGCAGTATTTT. Protein product: CASSNKHLGRVSTDTQYF.